A single T cell receptor (beta chain) is shown here with its context. Its antigen is currently unknown. The data are from a study of neoadjuvant nivolumab and ipilimumab in lung cancer. Study-level findings and limits: Resected-tumor TCR richness correlated positively with pretherapy blood richness. From pretherapy to surgery, tumor richness and clonality rose with dual therapy. A small number of samples were TCR sequenced.

Trimming at V came to 0 bases and at J to 5 bases, leaving 13 bases not matched to a gene. CDR1 and CDR2 from the germline V gene are WNHNN and SYGVQD (reference sequence). The CDR3 is 18 amino acids. Sequenced by immunoSEQ multiplex PCR; TCRdb stores in-frame clones only, minus some. The sample includes roughly 45,000 clones, around nine tenths of them seen just once. This chain uses TRBV10-1 with TRBJ2-1, with 7 nucleotides matching TRBD1. The clonotype was recovered from an adult with non-small cell lung cancer. Some clones in this sample may be carry-over from other donors' samples. Sample: blood, taken before neoadjuvant nivolumab, alone or with ipilimumab. Here the CDR3 reads CASSESEGGSRPNNEQFF. DNA for the CDR3: TGCGCCAGCAGTGAGTCAGAAGGGGGCTCCCGTCCGAACAATGAGCAGTTCTTC.